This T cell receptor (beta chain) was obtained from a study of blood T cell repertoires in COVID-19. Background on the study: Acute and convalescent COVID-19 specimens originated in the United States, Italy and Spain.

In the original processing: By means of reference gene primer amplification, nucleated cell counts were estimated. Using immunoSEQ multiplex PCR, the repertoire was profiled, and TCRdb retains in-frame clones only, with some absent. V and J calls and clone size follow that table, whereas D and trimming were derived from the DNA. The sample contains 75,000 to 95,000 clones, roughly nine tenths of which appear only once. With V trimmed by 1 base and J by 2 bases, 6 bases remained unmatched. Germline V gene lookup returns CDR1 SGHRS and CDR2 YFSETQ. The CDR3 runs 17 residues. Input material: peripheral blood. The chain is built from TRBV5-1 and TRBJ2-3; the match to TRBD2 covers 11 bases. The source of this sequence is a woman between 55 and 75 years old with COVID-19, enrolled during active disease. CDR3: CASSLTASGGNTDTQYF. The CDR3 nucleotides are TGCGCCAGCAGCTTGACGGCTAGCGGGGGGAACACAGATACGCAGTATTTT.